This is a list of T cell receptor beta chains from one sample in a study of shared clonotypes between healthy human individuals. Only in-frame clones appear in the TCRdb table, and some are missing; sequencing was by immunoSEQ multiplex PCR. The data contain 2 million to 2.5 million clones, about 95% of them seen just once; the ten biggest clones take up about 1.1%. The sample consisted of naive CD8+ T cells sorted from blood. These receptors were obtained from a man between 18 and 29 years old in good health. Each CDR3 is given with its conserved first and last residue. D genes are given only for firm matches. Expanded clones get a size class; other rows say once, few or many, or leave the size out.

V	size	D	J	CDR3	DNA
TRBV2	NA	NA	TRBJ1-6	CASSESTVSYNSPLHF	TGTGCCAGCAGTGAATCGACGGTCTCCTATAATTCACCCCTCCACTTT
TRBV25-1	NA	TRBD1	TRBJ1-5	CASSEYDRGEPQHF	TGTGCCAGCAGTGAATATGACAGGGGGGAGCCCCAGCATTTT
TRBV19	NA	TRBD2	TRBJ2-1	CASSQRLADSYNEQFF	TGTGCCAGTAGTCAACGACTAGCGGACTCCTACAATGAGCAGTTCTTC
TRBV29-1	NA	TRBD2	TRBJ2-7	CSVRGGLAGRDSYEQYF	TGCAGCGTCCGGGGGGGACTAGCGGGCCGTGACTCCTACGAGCAGTACTTC
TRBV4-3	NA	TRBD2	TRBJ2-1	CASSPSGLVESEQFF	TGCGCCAGCAGCCCTTCGGGACTAGTTGAGAGTGAGCAGTTCTTC
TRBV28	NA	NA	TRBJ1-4	CASSLTALNEKLFF	TGTGCCAGCAGTTTGACAGCACTTAATGAAAAACTGTTTTTT
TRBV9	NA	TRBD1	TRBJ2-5	CASSTQGAFQETQYF	TGTGCCAGCAGCACACAGGGGGCGTTTCAAGAGACCCAGTACTTC
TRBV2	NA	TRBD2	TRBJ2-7	CASSEAGLAGSSYEQYF	TGTGCCAGCAGTGAAGCCGGACTAGCGGGGAGCTCCTACGAGCAGTACTTC
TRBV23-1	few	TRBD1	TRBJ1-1	CASRPWTGGATEAFF	TGCGCCAGCAGACCGTGGACAGGGGGCGCGACTGAAGCTTTCTTT
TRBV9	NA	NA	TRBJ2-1	CASSTHYNEQFF	TGTGCCAGCAGCACCCACTACAATGAGCAGTTCTTC
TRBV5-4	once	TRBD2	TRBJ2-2	CASSSGLAGATGELFF	TGTGCCAGCAGCTCGGGACTAGCGGGAGCAACCGGGGAGCTGTTTTTT
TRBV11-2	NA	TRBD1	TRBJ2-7	CASSSPLYGTANYYEQYF	TGTGCCAGCAGCTCTCCGCTGTACGGGACAGCCAACTACTACGAGCAGTACTTC
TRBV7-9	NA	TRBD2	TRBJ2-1	CASSLEGSGRFYNEQFF	TGTGCCAGCAGCTTAGAGGGTAGCGGGAGATTCTACAATGAGCAGTTCTTC
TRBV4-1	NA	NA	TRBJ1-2	CASSQDNRLYGYTF	TGCGCCAGCAGCCAAGATAACAGACTCTATGGCTACACCTTC
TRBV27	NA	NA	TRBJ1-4	CASSLSGEKLFF	TGTGCCAGCAGTTTATCGGGGGAAAAACTGTTTTTT
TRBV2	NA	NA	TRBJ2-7	CASTGTPSYEQYF	TGTGCCAGCACGGGGACACCCTCCTACGAGCAGTACTTC
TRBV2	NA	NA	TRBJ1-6	CASSESDSGSEHNSPLHF	TGTGCCAGCAGTGAATCCGATAGCGGATCTGAACATAATTCACCCCTCCACTTT
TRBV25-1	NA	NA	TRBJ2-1	CASSAGDGNEQFF	TGTGCCAGCAGTGCAGGTGACGGCAATGAGCAGTTCTTC
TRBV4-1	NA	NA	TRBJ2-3	CASSPTGFLDTDTQYF	TGCGCCAGCAGCCCCACGGGATTTTTAGACACAGATACGCAGTATTTT
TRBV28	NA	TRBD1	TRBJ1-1	CASSLSQGEMDTEAFF	TGTGCCAGCAGTTTATCACAGGGGGAGATGGACACTGAAGCTTTCTTT
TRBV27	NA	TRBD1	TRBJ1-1	CASSLGQGGTEAFF	TGTGCCAGCAGCCTGGGACAGGGAGGCACTGAAGCTTTCTTT
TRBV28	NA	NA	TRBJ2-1	CASRSWDGDNEQFF	TGTGCCAGCCGCTCCTGGGACGGAGACAATGAGCAGTTCTTC
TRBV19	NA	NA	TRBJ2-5	CASSMQETQYF	TGTGCCAGTAGTATGCAAGAGACCCAGTACTTC
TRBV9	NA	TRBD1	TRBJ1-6	CASSVAGTGFSPLHF	TGTGCCAGCAGCGTAGCCGGGACAGGGTTTTCACCCCTCCACTTT